These 3 T cell receptor beta chains share one sample of origin, sequenced in a study of cytomegalovirus exposure and HLA in healthy donors. The PCR made use of 60 Vbeta and 13 Jbeta primers. The protocol was immunoSEQ multiplex PCR, while the TCRdb copy is restricted to in-frame clones and leaves out a portion. The profile covers under 70,000 clones, with about two thirds appearing a single time and 19% taken by the ten largest. Sequencing was done on a sample of PBMCs. Source of these receptors: a woman aged 55-69 years in good health and CMV-seropositive.

The rearrangement links TRBV6-1 to TRBJ2-1; possible D gene TRBD2, 6 bases. V was clipped by 4 bases and J by 2 bases, with 12 bases between them. The length of the CDR3 is 15 residues. CDR1 is MNHNS, CDR2 SASEGT, per germline. The CDR3 DNA sequence: TGTGCCAGCAGTGTAAGTAGCGGACCCTACAATGAGCAGTTCTTC. Translated: CASSVSSGPYNEQFF.

This rearrangement joins TRBV6-5 to TRBJ1-2; no clear D gene. Germline values: CDR1 MNHEY, CDR2 SVGAGI. This CDR3 has 14 amino acids. Trimming pared 4 bases from V and 0 bases from J, leaving 9 bases between. CDR3 amino acids: CASSSAYSNYGYTF. The CDR3 DNA follows: TGTGCCAGCAGTTCAGCGTACTCTAACTATGGCTACACCTTC.

This chain uses TRBV5-5 with TRBJ1-2; D possibly corresponds to TRBD1 (6 bases). CDR3 length equals 12 residues. Trimming shortened V by 7 bases and J by 3 bases, and 10 bases separated the two germline ends. CDR1 is SGHKS, CDR2 YYEKEE, per germline (reference sequence). The CDR3 DNA follows: TGTGCCAGCTTGGGGACACACTATGGCTACACCTTC. The encoded protein is CASLGTHYGYTF. Complete variable domain (other parts from reference TRBV5-5 and TRBJ1-2): DAGVTQSPTHLIKTRGQQVTLRCSPISGHKSVSWYQQVLGQGPQFIFQYYEKEERGRGNFPDRFSARQFPNYSSELNVNALLLGDSALYLCASLGTHYGYTFGSGTRLTVV.